Shown below are 28 T cell receptor beta chains from a single sample sequenced in a study of blood T cell repertoires in COVID-19. Repertoires were generated with immunoSEQ multiplex PCR, while TCRdb's copy carries only in-frame clones and drops some. The table shows more than 150,000 clones, with under 85% occurring only once. Sequencing was done on a sample of peripheral blood. The receptors were gathered from a man between 65 and 85 years old who had recovered from COVID-19.

This clone occurred once. The V and J genes are TRBV11-2 and TRBJ1-6, with D possibly matching TRBD1 (5 bases). V gave up 0 bases and J gave up 10 bases, with 16 bases separating them. The CDR3 covers 16 residues. Looked up from germline, CDR1 is SGHAT and CDR2 is FQNNGV. CDR3 region: CASSLDRRTFGSPLHF. The CDR3 DNA is TGTGCCAGCAGCTTAGACAGACGGACATTTGGATCACCCCTCCACTTT.

The J gene is TRBJ2-7, the V gene TRBV7-2, with D maybe TRBD2 (6 bases). CDR1 is SGHTA and CDR2 is FQGNSA in the germline V gene. V gave up 5 bases and J gave up 4 bases, with 18 bases separating them. The CDR3 has 15 residues. Here the CDR3 reads CASSLYQGLLYEQYF. DNA of the CDR3: TGTGCCAGCAGCCTCTATCAGGGACTTTTATACGAGCAGTACTTC.

About this clone: A junction boundary mismatches the germline segment, possibly from a read error. The genes are TRBV7-7 and TRBJ2-5; 12 nucleotides line up with TRBD2. In germline, CDR1 is SSHAT, CDR2 FNYEAQ (reference sequence). The CDR3 has 15 residues. The CDR3 sequence: CASSPRTSGTETQYF. The DNA of the CDR3 is TGTGCTAGCAGCCCGAGGACTAGCGGGACAGAGACCCAGTACTTC.

This clone was picked up one time. This chain uses TRBV7-3 with TRBJ2-1; D is perhaps TRBD1 (6 bases). Germline V gene lookup returns CDR1 SGHTA and CDR2 FQGTGA. The CDR3 length is 13 residues. Trimming removed 3 bases from V and 8 bases from J, with 11 bases in between. The CDR3 spells CASSFPGAHEQFF. CDR3 nucleotide sequence: TGTGCCAGCAGCTTCCCAGGGGCCCATGAGCAGTTCTTC.

V usage is TRBV7-2 and J usage is TRBJ1-5, with D perhaps TRBD1 (5 bases). Trimming took 0 bases from V and 7 from J, leaving 13 bases between them. Germline V CDR1 and CDR2: SGHTA, FQGNSA. The CDR3 has 15 amino acids. CDR3 sequence: CASSLAGQRGQPQHF. Here the CDR3 DNA reads TGTGCCAGCAGCTTAGCGGGGCAGCGGGGGCAGCCCCAGCATTTT.

The genes are TRBV7-3 and TRBJ1-1, with D possibly TRBD1 on 6 matching bases. From germline, CDR1 is SGHTA and CDR2 FQGTGA. V was cut by 5 bases and J by 0 bases, with 13 bases left in between. The CDR3 sequence is 15 residues long. CDR3 loop: CASSPQGPMNTEAFF. CDR3 bases: TGTGCCAGCAGCCCTCAGGGGCCCATGAACACTGAAGCTTTCTTT.

The DNA for the CDR3 is TGTGCCAGCAGCGTAAACAGTCGATATGAGCAGTTCTTC. It codes for CASSVNSRYEQFF. The gene calls are TRBV9 and TRBJ2-1; D is undetermined. CDR3 size: 13 residues. The V gene lost 1 base and the J gene lost 8 bases, with 10 bases spanning the gap. Germline CDR1 and CDR2: SGDLS and YYNGEE. Using reference TRBV9 and TRBJ2-1 for the parts outside the CDR3, the full variable domain is DSGVTQTPKHLITATGQRVTLRCSPRSGDLSVYWYQQSLDQGLQFLIQYYNGEERAKGNILERFSAQQFPDLHSELNLSSLELGDSALYFCASSVNSRYEQFFGPGTRLTVL.

The chain combines TRBV12-3 or TRBV12-4 with TRBJ1-3; D is unresolved. V lost 6 bases and J 6 bases, leaving 6 bases between the germline ends. The CDR3 length is 11 residues. This chain's CDR3 is CASREVNTIYF. The CDR3, as DNA: TGTGCCAGCAGAGAGGTAAACACCATATATTTT.

CDR3 protein: CASKYLNTGELFF. As DNA, the CDR3 is TGTGCCAGCAAATACTTGAACACCGGGGAGCTGTTTTTT. The rearrangement joins TRBV6-5 to TRBJ2-2; D is uncertain. Trimming shortened V by 7 bases and J by 1 base, and 7 bases separated the two germline ends. Germline V gene sequence: CDR1 MNHEY, CDR2 SVGAGI. There are 13 residues in the CDR3.

The V gene is TRBV7-9, the J gene TRBJ1-2, with 7 bases lining up with TRBD1. Trimming removed 3 bases from V and 8 bases from J; junction bases left unmatched: 9. The length of the CDR3 is 14 residues. In germline, CDR1 is SEHNR, CDR2 FQNEAQ (reference sequence). The CDR3 DNA sequence: TGTGCCAGCAGCTTGGGGACAGCGGGCCGGGGCTACACCTTC. Translation: CASSLGTAGRGYTF.

In this sample, this clone turned up once. V is TRBV6-5 and J is TRBJ2-7; D is perhaps TRBD1 (5 bases). In germline, CDR1 is MNHEY, CDR2 SVGAGI. This CDR3 spans 14 amino acids. V was trimmed by 2 bases and J by 2 bases, leaving 10 bases between them. The CDR3 DNA reads TGTGCCAGCAGTTACCAGGACAAAGCCTACGAGCAGTACTTC. It codes for CASSYQDKAYEQYF.

The chain is built from TRBV7-2 and TRBJ2-1; no clear D. Germline assignment: CDR1 SGHTA and CDR2 FQGNSA. Trimming pared 1 base from V and 0 bases from J, leaving 10 bases between. The CDR3 runs 16 residues. The CDR3 sequence: CASSLDAASSYNEQFF. As DNA, the CDR3 is TGTGCCAGCAGCTTAGATGCGGCGAGCTCCTACAATGAGCAGTTCTTC.

V gene TRBV28 combines with J gene TRBJ1-4; TRBD1 matches at 7 bases. CDR1 is MDHEN and CDR2 is SYDVKM in the germline V gene. After removal of 8 bases from V and 5 bases from J, the junction contained 8 bases not matched to a gene. CDR3 length equals 14 residues. CDR3 loop: CASYTGTANEKLFF. The CDR3, as DNA: TGTGCCAGCTATACCGGGACAGCAAATGAAAAACTGTTTTTT.

V usage is TRBV7-2 and J usage is TRBJ2-1, with 9 bases matching TRBD1. This CDR3 comprises 16 residues. In germline, CDR1 is SGHTA, CDR2 FQGNSA. V was pared by 5 bases and J by 1 base, with 6 bases of the junction left unmatched. CDR3 amino acids: CASSQDRGESYNEQFF. CDR3 nucleotides: TGTGCCAGCAGCCAGGACAGGGGCGAATCCTACAATGAGCAGTTCTTC. The full variable domain, completed using reference TRBV7-2 and TRBJ2-1, is GAGVSQSPSNKVTEKGKDVELRCDPISGHTALYWYRQSLGQGLEFLIYFQGNSAPDKSGLPSDRFSAERTGGSVSTLTIQRTQQEDSAVYLCASSQDRGESYNEQFFGPGTRLTVL.

The chain recombines TRBV27 with TRBJ1-5, with TRBD1 identical over 7 bases. The CDR3 totals 18 residues. The germline V gene has CDR1 MNHEY and CDR2 SMNVEV (reference sequence). With V trimmed by 6 bases and J by 0 bases, 14 bases remained unmatched. The CDR3 DNA sequence: TGTGCCAGCAGACTACACCGGGACAGCGGTACTAGCAATCAGCCCCAGCATTTT. Amino acid sequence: CASRLHRDSGTSNQPQHF.

The chain links TRBV15 to TRBJ2-1; a weak D match, TRBD2 (6 bases). The CDR3 extends over 15 amino acids. CDR1 is LNHNV, CDR2 YYDKDF, per germline (reference sequence). Trimming removed 5 bases from V and 3 bases from J, with 14 bases in between. CDR3 nucleotides: TGTGCCACCAGCCGGGACTGGGGAGACTACAATGAGCAGTTCTTC. This gives the protein CATSRDWGDYNEQFF.

The chain combines TRBV5-8 with TRBJ1-6; D remains unclear. CDR1 and CDR2 (germline): SGHTS, YDEGEE. The CDR3 is made up of 15 amino acids. The V end was cut by 5 bases, the J end by 4 bases, with 13 bases between. The CDR3 nucleotides are TGTGCCAGCAGACGAGAAAACGAATATAATTCACCCCTCCACTTT. As protein: CASRRENEYNSPLHF. Looking up the rest from reference TRBV5-8 and TRBJ1-6 gives the full variable domain: EAGVTQSPTHLIKTRGQQATLRCSPISGHTSVYWYQQALGLGLQFLLWYDEGEERNRGNFPPRFSGRQFPNYSSELNVNALELEDSALYLCASRRENEYNSPLHFGNGTRLTVT.

This sequence joins TRBV7-8 and TRBJ1-1; possibly TRBD1 for D (6 bases). CDR3 length: 13 residues. Deletions cut 5 bases from V and 4 bases from J, with 11 bases between. Germline CDR1 is SGHVS and CDR2 is FQNEAQ. The CDR3 coding sequence is TGTGCCAGCAGCGATAGGGGGACCACTGAAGCTTTCTTT. This sequence encodes CASSDRGTTEAFF.

The chain combines TRBV5-6 with TRBJ1-1, with D perhaps matching TRBD1 (5 bases). Germline lookup yields CDR1 SGHDT and CDR2 YYEEEE. The ends were cut back, 0 bases at V and 11 bases at J, with 11 bases in the middle. The CDR3 has 12 residues. The CDR3 DNA reads TGTGCCAGCAGCTTGGGCCGCGGGACGGCTTTCTTT. This translates into CASSLGRGTAFF.

This rearrangement joins TRBV7-2 to TRBJ1-4, with 7 bases matching TRBD1. Germline loops: CDR1 SGHTA, CDR2 FQGNSA. V was clipped by 5 bases and J by 6 bases; unmatched bases: 6. The CDR3 extends over 14 amino acids. Written as DNA, the CDR3 is TGTGCCAGCAGCCAGGGACAGCCTTATGAAAAACTGTTTTTT. This translates into CASSQGQPYEKLFF.

The CDR3 reads CASSQQGVSGNTIYF. The CDR3 region has the DNA TGTGCCAGCAGCCAACAGGGGGTCTCTGGAAACACCATATATTTT. V gene TRBV7-9 combines with J gene TRBJ1-3; 8 nucleotides align to TRBD1. The CDR3 spans 15 residues. Unmatched junction bases numbered 3, after V lost 5 bases and J lost 0 bases. From germline, CDR1 is SEHNR and CDR2 FQNEAQ (reference sequence).

The V gene is TRBV30, the J gene TRBJ2-7; 8 bases map to TRBD1. Germline CDR1 GTSNPN, CDR2 SVGIG (reference sequence). Trimming took 3 bases from V and 2 from J; bases not matched to a gene: 12. The CDR3 covers 16 residues. This CDR3 reads CAWSQYDGTGTYEQYF. Written as DNA, the CDR3 is TGTGCCTGGAGCCAGTACGACGGGACAGGAACCTACGAGCAGTACTTC.

This chain joins TRBV3-1 (or the pseudogene TRBV3-2) and TRBJ2-3; 8 bases align to TRBD2. This CDR3 comprises 16 residues. Trimming at V came to 1 base and at J to 5 bases, leaving 8 bases not matched to a gene. Per germline, CDR1 LGHDT and CDR2 YNNKEL (reference sequence). CDR3 DNA: TGTGCCAGCAGCCAAGGGACGGGAGGGCCGGGAGATACGCAGTATTTT. Amino acid sequence: CASSQGTGGPGDTQYF.

This clone was recorded only once. CDR3 loop: CASSSWGLSSGNTIYF. CDR3 coding DNA: TGTGCCAGTAGCTCCTGGGGACTTAGCTCTGGAAACACCATATATTTT. The J gene is TRBJ1-3, the V gene TRBV19, with a weak D call TRBD1 (5 bases). This CDR3 comprises 16 residues. The V end lost 6 bases, the J end lost 0 bases, and 15 bases lay between the germline ends. CDR1 and CDR2 (germline): LNHDA, SQIVND (reference sequence).

The chain employs TRBV4-1 and TRBJ2-7, with 11 bases matching TRBD1. The germline V gene has CDR1 MGHRA and CDR2 YSYEKL. Germline trimming cut 4 bases from V and 6 bases from J; bases unmatched to any gene: 11. The CDR3 runs to 16 residues. The CDR3, as DNA: TGCGCCAGCAGCCCAGTGGGTAGGACAGGGGGCTTCGAGCAGTACTTC. It codes for CASSPVGRTGGFEQYF.

This chain connects TRBV5-1 to TRBJ1-1, with a tentative D call TRBD1 (5 bases). Between the trimmed V and J ends, which lost 4 bases and 5 bases, there was a span of 15 bases. The V gene's germline CDR1 is SGHRS and CDR2 YFSETQ. The CDR3 covers 14 residues. The CDR3 sequence: CASSPGTEGTEAFF. The CDR3 bases are TGCGCCAGCAGCCCCGGGACGGAGGGGACTGAAGCTTTCTTT. Using reference TRBV5-1 and TRBJ1-1 for the parts outside the CDR3, the full variable domain is KAGVTQTPRYLIKTRGQQVTLSCSPISGHRSVSWYQQTPGQGLQFLFEYFSETQRNKGNFPGRFSGRQFSNSRSEMNVSTLELGDSALYLCASSPGTEGTEAFFGQGTRLTVV.

The chain is built from TRBV6-5 and TRBJ1-2; weak D call: TRBD1 (5 bases). Germline V gene data show CDR1 as MNHEY and CDR2 as SVGAGI. This CDR3 has 15 residues. V dropped 6 bases and J dropped 3 bases, with 17 bases sitting between them. The DNA of the CDR3 is TGTGCCAGCAGACCGATCGGGACTGGGGACTATGGCTACACCTTC. Its protein is CASRPIGTGDYGYTF.

This chain joins TRBV7-9 and TRBJ1-4, with D perhaps matching TRBD1 (5 bases). The CDR3 consists of 14 residues. Trimming took 5 bases from V and 2 from J, leaving 9 bases between them. Per germline, CDR1 SEHNR and CDR2 FQNEAQ (reference sequence). CDR3 sequence reads: CASSPGGTNEKLFF. In nucleotides, the CDR3 is TGTGCCAGCAGCCCGGGGGGGACTAATGAAAAACTGTTTTTT. The whole variable domain, remainder taken from reference TRBV7-9 and TRBJ1-4, is DTGVSQNPRHKITKRGQNVTFRCDPISEHNRLYWYRQTLGQGPEFLTYFQNEAQLEKSRLLSDRFSAERPKGSFSTLEIQRTEQGDSAMYLCASSPGGTNEKLFFGSGTQLSVL.